This T cell receptor (beta chain) emerged from a study of shared clonotypes between healthy human individuals. Here immunoSEQ multiplex PCR was the method, and the copy in TCRdb shows in-frame clones only, minus some. The sample has fewer than 600,000 clones, about four fifths seen once. V gave up 4 bases and J gave up 5 bases; unmatched junction bases: 10. The V gene's germline CDR1 is MNHEY and CDR2 SMNVEV (reference sequence). This CDR3 is built from 15 residues. V and J are TRBV27 and TRBJ1-1; the match to TRBD1 covers 7 bases. What was sequenced was PBMCs. This receptor was identified in a woman aged 40-49 years in good health. Some clones in this sample may be carry-over from other donors' samples. CDR3 DNA sequence: TGTGCCAGCAGTTCGGGTAGGGGGCTGTTTACTGAAGCTTTCTTT. Its protein is CASSSGRGLFTEAFF.